This T cell receptor beta chain derives from a study of shared clonotypes between healthy human individuals. The CDR3 consists of 16 residues. V lost 0 bases to trimming and J lost 2 bases; unmatched junction nucleotides: 6. From germline, CDR1 is SGHRS and CDR2 YFSETQ. The study, taken as a whole, reports: Sampling included only blood; tissue repertoires likely differ.

The count of this clone is one. Antigen specificity is unknown. Deep was the level used in running the assay. Each cell subset's genomic DNA was divided evenly among several immunoSEQ plates. Only in-frame clones appear in the TCRdb table, and some are missing; sequencing was by immunoSEQ multiplex PCR. The data show around 500,000 clones, roughly 80% seen once. The sequence was collected from a woman in her thirties or forties in good health. Some clones in this sample may be carry-over from other donors' samples. Sequencing input: PBMCs. The chain uses TRBV5-1 and TRBJ2-7; 9 bases are shared with TRBD2. The CDR3, as DNA: TGCGCCAGCAGCTTGGTTGGGACTAGCCCCACCTACGAGCAGTACTTC. The encoded protein is CASSLVGTSPTYEQYF.